One sample yielded the 30 T cell receptor beta chains listed below, sequenced in a study of cytomegalovirus exposure and HLA in healthy donors. The PCR employed 60 Vbeta primers together with 13 Jbeta primers. Method: immunoSEQ multiplex PCR; TCRdb's copy keeps in-frame clones and lacks some. Of 100,000 to 150,000 clones listed, 65% to 80% are singletons. Sequenced sample: PBMCs. These receptors were obtained from a woman aged 18-29 years in good health and CMV-seronegative.

The chain carries TRBV4-1 and TRBJ2-4, with 16 bases aligning to TRBD2. The CDR3 sequence is 20 residues long. After removal of 1 base from V and 0 bases from J, the junction contained 6 bases not matched to a gene. Germline-derived CDR1 and CDR2 are MGHRA and YSYEKL. This chain's CDR3 is CASSQVGLAGGPEAKNIQYF. The CDR3 nucleotides read TGCGCCAGCAGCCAAGTGGGACTAGCGGGAGGGCCGGAAGCCAAAAACATTCAGTACTTC.

The rearrangement uses TRBV6-1 and TRBJ1-5; TRBD1 aligns across 7 bases. Germline loops: CDR1 MNHNS, CDR2 SASEGT. Trimming took 7 bases from V and 6 from J; bases not matched to a gene: 6. This CDR3 has 13 amino acids. CDR3 DNA sequence: TGTGCCAGCAAGACAGGGTATCCTCAGCCCCAGCATTTT. Its translation is CASKTGYPQPQHF.

The chain uses TRBV7-8 and TRBJ1-1, with D possibly being TRBD1 (6 bases). CDR3 length: 16 amino acids. The V end was cut by 5 bases, the J end by 2 bases, with 18 bases between. From germline, CDR1 is SGHVS and CDR2 FQNEAQ. The CDR3, as DNA: TGTGCCAGCAGCCCCGACAGGACCGGCTTAAACACTGAAGCTTTCTTT. Translation gives CASSPDRTGLNTEAFF. The full variable domain, its missing parts supplied by reference TRBV7-8 and TRBJ1-1, is GAGVSQSPRYKVAKRGQDVALRCDPISGHVSLFWYQQALGQGPEFLTYFQNEAQLDKSGLPSDRFFAERPEGSVSTLKIQRTQQEDSAVYLCASSPDRTGLNTEAFFGQGTRLTVV.

The DNA for the CDR3 is TGTGCCAGCAGCTCAAGAGGGTACGAGCAGTACTTC. It codes for CASSSRGYEQYF. The rearrangement joins TRBV5-4 to TRBJ2-7; weak D call: TRBD2 (5 bases). From germline, CDR1 is SGHNT and CDR2 YYREEE (reference sequence). The CDR3 extends over 12 amino acids. Trimming cost V 3 bases and J 4 bases, with 8 bases left between them.

This clone has more than one count but fewer than ten. This chain joins TRBV7-2 and TRBJ2-5; D perhaps matches TRBD2 (6 bases). The germline V gene encodes CDR1 SGHTA and CDR2 FQGNSA. V lost 1 base, J lost 5 bases, and 14 bases lay in between. The CDR3 runs to 15 residues. CDR3 region: CASSLGRGDWETQYF. The CDR3 region has the DNA TGTGCCAGCAGCTTAGGGCGCGGGGATTGGGAGACCCAGTACTTC.

V and J are TRBV19 and TRBJ1-5; 7 nucleotides agree with TRBD1. In germline, CDR1 is LNHDA, CDR2 SQIVND (reference sequence). Trimming at V came to 4 bases and at J to 7 bases, leaving 7 bases not matched to a gene. The CDR3 covers 14 residues. The CDR3 nucleotides are TGTGCCAGTAGTAGAAGGGGGCGCGGGCAGCCCCAGCATTTT. Translating it yields CASSRRGRGQPQHF.

The rearrangement joins TRBV30 to TRBJ1-2; D might be TRBD1 (6 bases). Germline CDR1 reads GTSNPN; CDR2 reads SVGIG (reference sequence). This CDR3 has 14 amino acids. Trimming cost V 0 bases and J 7 bases, with 15 bases left between them. CDR3 DNA sequence: TGTGCCTGGAGTGTATTCGGGGGGCTAAGTGGCTACACCTTC. Its translation: CAWSVFGGLSGYTF.

The chain has TRBV5-1 and TRBJ2-3, with TRBD2 matching 11 bases. J lost 2 bases, V lost 4 bases, and 9 bases had no gene match. There are 17 residues in the CDR3. Germline CDR1 reads SGHRS; CDR2 reads YFSETQ. The CDR3 protein is CASSTGLAVPYTDTQYF. The CDR3 DNA is TGCGCCAGCAGCACGGGACTAGCGGTTCCTTACACAGATACGCAGTATTTT.

This clone was detected only a few times. This chain links TRBV6-1 with TRBJ2-5; D unresolved. Germline V CDR1 and CDR2: MNHNS, SASEGT. This CDR3 has 13 residues. Trimming took 4 bases from V and 5 from J, leaving 11 bases between them. The CDR3 loop reads CASSGAGPETQYF. The CDR3 nucleotides read TGTGCCAGCAGTGGGGCCGGTCCGGAGACCCAGTACTTC.

The chain links TRBV27 to TRBJ1-2; D may be TRBD1 (5 bases). The germline gives CDR1 MNHEY, CDR2 SMNVEV (reference sequence). The V and J ends lost 2 bases and 5 bases respectively, with 12 bases between them. The CDR3 extends over 14 amino acids. The CDR3: CASSLTGTIYGYTF. CDR3 bases: TGTGCCAGCAGTTTAACAGGCACCATTTATGGCTACACCTTC.

V usage is TRBV5-5 and J usage is TRBJ2-2; D is unresolved. CDR3 length: 15 amino acids. CDR1 is SGHKS, CDR2 YYEKEE, per germline (reference sequence). V was clipped by 6 bases and J by 8 bases, with 20 bases between them. The CDR3 coding sequence is TGTGCCAGCACCCCTTGGAGCGCCGTGACGGGGGAGCTGTTTTTT. This encodes CASTPWSAVTGELFF.

The chain uses TRBV6-5 and TRBJ1-1, with D unresolved. The CDR3 covers 13 residues. Germline CDR1 is MNHEY and CDR2 is SVGAGI. Trimming took 6 bases from V and 4 from J, leaving 12 bases between them. CDR3: CASSTGFGTEAFF. The CDR3 DNA reads TGTGCCAGCAGCACGGGGTTCGGCACTGAAGCTTTCTTT.

The gene calls are TRBV10-3 and TRBJ1-2, with D possibly TRBD1 on 5 matching bases. Germline V CDR1 and CDR2: ENHRY, SYGVKD. V was clipped by 5 bases and J by 6 bases, with 19 bases between them. The CDR3 is made up of 15 amino acids. The CDR3 nucleotides are TGTGCCATCAGTTTCGGGACTATTCACAGTGATGGCTACACCTTC. It encodes CAISFGTIHSDGYTF.

The chain combines TRBV6-1 with TRBJ1-1; D may be TRBD1 (5 bases). V gave up 6 bases and J gave up 1 base, with 12 bases separating them. This CDR3 comprises 14 residues. The V gene's germline CDR1 is MNHNS and CDR2 SASEGT. CDR3 nucleotides: TGTGCCAGCAGCGATCAGGGCCCGAACACTGAAGCTTTCTTT. Its protein is CASSDQGPNTEAFF.

This clone was observed a few times. The CDR3, as DNA: TGTGCCAGCACCCCCACGACAGGGGCCAGGGGTGAGCAGTTCTTC. It encodes CASTPTTGARGEQFF. The rearrangement uses TRBV27 and TRBJ2-1, with 8 bases matching TRBD1. V shed 7 bases and J 9 bases; nucleotides not matched to a gene: 14. CDR3 size: 15 residues. Per the germline V gene, CDR1 is MNHEY and CDR2 is SMNVEV (reference sequence).

This chain uses TRBV12-5 with TRBJ2-7, with 8 bases lining up with TRBD1. V shed 6 bases and J 3 bases; nucleotides not matched to a gene: 7. Looked up from germline, CDR1 is LGHNT and CDR2 is FRNRAP. The CDR3 totals 14 residues. CDR3 nucleotides: TGTGCTAGTGGAGACGACGGGACAGGCTACGAGCAGTACTTC. Translating it yields CASGDDGTGYEQYF.

This clone is a singleton in its sample. The chain has TRBV7-2 and TRBJ2-7, with D possibly being TRBD1 (6 bases). Germline CDR1 reads SGHTA; CDR2 reads FQGNSA. The CDR3 totals 14 residues. Trimming left V 5 bases short and J 1 base short, with 12 bases between. CDR3 coding DNA: TGTGCCAGCAGCCCCGGGACACCTTCCTACGAGCAGTACTTC. Encoded protein: CASSPGTPSYEQYF.

This chain joins TRBV4-2 and TRBJ2-1, with D perhaps TRBD1 (6 bases). Trimming took 1 base from V and 4 from J, leaving 11 bases between them. Germline values: CDR1 LGHNA, CDR2 YNFKEQ. The CDR3 spans 15 residues. The CDR3 nucleotides read TGTGCCAGCAGCCAAGCCCAGGGACAATACAATGAGCAGTTCTTC. As protein: CASSQAQGQYNEQFF.

The V and J genes are TRBV4-1 and TRBJ1-3; weak D call: TRBD1 (5 bases). Looked up from germline, CDR1 is MGHRA and CDR2 is YSYEKL. V lost 1 base, J lost 1 base, and 20 bases lay in between. The CDR3 totals 19 residues. Written as DNA, the CDR3 is TGCGCCAGCAGCCAAGGAAGTTTTTTCGGGGGGTCTTCTGGAAACACCATATATTTT. It translates to CASSQGSFFGGSSGNTIYF.

J is TRBJ2-3 and V is TRBV5-4, with TRBD2 matching 15 bases. Trimming cost V 4 bases and J 1 base; bases outside gene matches: 10. The V gene's germline CDR1 is SGHNT and CDR2 YYREEE (reference sequence). There are 19 residues in the CDR3. CDR3 sequence: CASSPGLAGGPRRTDTQYF. For the CDR3, the DNA is TGTGCCAGCAGCCCCGGACTAGCGGGAGGGCCTAGACGCACAGATACGCAGTATTTT.

V and J are TRBV29-1 and TRBJ2-3; D may be TRBD2 (5 bases). CDR1 is SQVTM and CDR2 is ANQGSEA in the germline V gene. The V end lost 4 bases, the J end lost 4 bases, and 21 bases lay between the germline ends. The CDR3 has 16 amino acids. CDR3 loop: CSVGPSGYLGADTQYF. The CDR3 coding sequence is TGCAGCGTTGGTCCATCGGGGTACCTTGGGGCAGATACGCAGTATTTT.

The table lists this clone with a few counts. The chain uses TRBV29-1 and TRBJ1-1, with TRBD1 as a possible D gene (6 bases). The CDR3 sequence is 13 residues long. Per germline, CDR1 SQVTM and CDR2 ANQGSEA. Trimming stripped 3 bases from V and 5 bases from J, with 13 bases between. DNA of the CDR3: TGCAGCGTTGATGTCAGGGGCCCTACTGAAGCTTTCTTT. Translated, it gives CSVDVRGPTEAFF.

The J gene is TRBJ1-2, the V gene TRBV30; 7 nucleotides match TRBD1. With V trimmed by 5 bases and J by 4 bases, 10 bases remained unmatched. CDR1 and CDR2 from the germline V gene are GTSNPN and SVGIG (reference sequence). This CDR3 contains 14 residues. CDR3 sequence reads: CAWGRGRRVYGYTF. DNA of the CDR3: TGTGCCTGGGGTAGGGGGCGGAGGGTCTATGGCTACACCTTC.

This sequence joins TRBV30 and TRBJ1-2, with TRBD1 matching over 7 bases. With V trimmed by 2 bases and J by 5 bases, 5 bases remained unmatched. CDR1 is GTSNPN, CDR2 SVGIG, per germline (reference sequence). The CDR3 length is 13 residues. CDR3 in amino acids: CAWSPPGGYGYTF. DNA of the CDR3: TGTGCCTGGAGTCCCCCAGGGGGGTATGGCTACACCTTC.

The chain has TRBV6-5 and TRBJ1-2; tentative D call: TRBD1 (5 bases). V lost 4 bases, J lost 4 bases, and 10 bases lay in between. CDR3 size: 13 residues. The germline V gene encodes CDR1 MNHEY and CDR2 SVGAGI. The CDR3 is CASSWDGSYGYTF. CDR3 nucleotide sequence: TGTGCCAGCAGTTGGGACGGGAGCTATGGCTACACCTTC.

The chain has TRBV18 and TRBJ2-3; 14 positions agree with TRBD2. The CDR3 extends over 17 amino acids. Germline V gives CDR1 KGHSH, CDR2 LQKENI. V lost 3 bases and J lost 4; bases outside the gene matches: 6. CDR3 bases: TGTGCCAGCTCACCGGGACTAGCGGGAGCGAAGCCAGATACGCAGTATTTT. Protein: CASSPGLAGAKPDTQYF.

A few counts support this clone. CDR3 DNA: TGCAGCGTTGACAGAGGAGGGGGCGGCTATGGCTACACCTTC. Protein sequence: CSVDRGGGGYGYTF. V and J are TRBV29-1 and TRBJ1-2, with 7 bases that match TRBD1. The CDR3 runs 14 residues. Germline values: CDR1 SQVTM, CDR2 ANQGSEA. Trimming at V came to 3 bases and at J to 4 bases, leaving 8 bases not matched to a gene.

This clone came up a few times. One end of the junction is discordant with germline, which a read error may explain. The V and J genes are TRBV7-8 and TRBJ2-7; 8 bases fit TRBD2. Germline-derived CDR1 and CDR2 are SGHVS and FQNEAQ. The CDR3 extends over 17 amino acids. The CDR3 DNA sequence: TGTGTCAGCAGCTTAGCCAGCGGGGGCGTCACCCCCTACGAGCAGTACTTC. Translation gives CVSSLASGGVTPYEQYF.

The chain links TRBV5-4 to TRBJ2-2; 10 positions agree with TRBD2. This CDR3 region has 16 residues. V gave up 1 base and J gave up 5 bases; unmatched junction bases: 5. Germline V gene lookup returns CDR1 SGHNT and CDR2 YYREEE (reference sequence). This CDR3 is CASSLIRTSGTGELFF. The DNA for the CDR3 is TGTGCCAGCAGCTTGATCCGGACTAGCGGAACCGGGGAGCTGTTTTTT.

J is TRBJ1-1 and V is TRBV27; tentatively, D is TRBD1 (5 bases). The CDR3 contains 13 residues. CDR1 and CDR2 (germline): MNHEY, SMNVEV (reference sequence). Trimming removed 4 bases at V and 4 bases at J, with 10 bases between. This CDR3 reads CASSWGGGTEAFF. The CDR3 bases are TGTGCCAGCAGTTGGGGGGGTGGCACTGAAGCTTTCTTT.